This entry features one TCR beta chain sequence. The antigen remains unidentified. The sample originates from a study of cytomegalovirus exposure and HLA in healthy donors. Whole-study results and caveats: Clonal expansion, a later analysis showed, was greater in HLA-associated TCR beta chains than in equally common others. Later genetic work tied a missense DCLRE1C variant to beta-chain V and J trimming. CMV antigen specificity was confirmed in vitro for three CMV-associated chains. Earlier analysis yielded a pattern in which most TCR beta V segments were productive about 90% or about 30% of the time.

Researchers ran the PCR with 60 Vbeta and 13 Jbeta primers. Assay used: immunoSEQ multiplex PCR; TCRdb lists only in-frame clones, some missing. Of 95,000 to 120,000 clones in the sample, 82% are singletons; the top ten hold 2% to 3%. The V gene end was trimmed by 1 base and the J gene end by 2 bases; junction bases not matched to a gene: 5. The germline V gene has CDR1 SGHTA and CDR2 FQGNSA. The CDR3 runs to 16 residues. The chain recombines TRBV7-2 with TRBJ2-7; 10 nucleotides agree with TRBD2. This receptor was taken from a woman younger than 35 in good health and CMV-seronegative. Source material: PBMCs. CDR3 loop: CASSLGSGGLAYEQYF. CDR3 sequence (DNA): TGTGCCAGCAGCTTAGGTAGCGGGGGGTTGGCCTACGAGCAGTACTTC.